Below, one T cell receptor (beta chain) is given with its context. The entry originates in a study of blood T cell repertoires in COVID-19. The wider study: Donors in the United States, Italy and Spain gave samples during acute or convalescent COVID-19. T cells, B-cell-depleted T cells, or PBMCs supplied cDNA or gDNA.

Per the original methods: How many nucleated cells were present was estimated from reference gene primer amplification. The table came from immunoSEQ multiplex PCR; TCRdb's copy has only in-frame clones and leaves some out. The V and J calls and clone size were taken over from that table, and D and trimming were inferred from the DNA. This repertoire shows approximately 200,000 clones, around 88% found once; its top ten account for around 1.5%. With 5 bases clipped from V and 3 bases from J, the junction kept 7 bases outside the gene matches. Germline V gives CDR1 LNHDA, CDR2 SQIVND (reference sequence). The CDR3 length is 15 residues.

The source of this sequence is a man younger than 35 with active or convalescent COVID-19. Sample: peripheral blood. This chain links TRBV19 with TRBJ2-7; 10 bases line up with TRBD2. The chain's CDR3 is CASSSSGRARYEQYF. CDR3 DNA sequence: TGTGCCAGTAGTTCCAGCGGGAGGGCCCGCTACGAGCAGTACTTC.